This T cell receptor (beta chain) came from a study of blood T cell repertoires in COVID-19. CDR1 is GTSNPN, CDR2 SVGIG, per germline (reference sequence). The CDR3 has 13 residues. V lost 3 bases to trimming and J lost 5 bases, with 14 bases between them. Profiling relied on immunoSEQ multiplex PCR, and the TCRdb table lists in-frame clones only, not all of them. The sample includes 160,000 or so clones, 70% to 90% seen only once; the top ten take more than 5%. The J gene is TRBJ2-7, the V gene TRBV30; weak D call: TRBD2 (6 bases). Sequencing was carried out using peripheral blood. The sequence derives from a woman in her 50s with COVID-19, enrolled during active disease. The CDR3 here is CAWRESGYNEQYF. The CDR3 nucleotides are TGTGCCTGGAGGGAGAGCGGGTACAACGAGCAGTACTTC.